Listed below are T cell receptor beta chains from one sample, sequenced in a study of blood T cell repertoires in COVID-19. Data came from immunoSEQ multiplex PCR; TCRdb stores just in-frame clones and leaves some out. The repertoire consists of about 160,000 clones, with roughly 93% occurring once and the leading ten covering roughly 4.8%. The sequencing sample was made of peripheral blood. These receptors came from a woman in her forties or fifties with acute or convalescent COVID-19. Both conserved end residues are part of each CDR3. Fields, in order: V gene, J gene, CDR3 protein.

V: TRBV6-5; J: TRBJ1-6; CDR3: CASRPRGSYNSPLHF
V: TRBV15; J: TRBJ2-3; CDR3: CATSRELTDTQYF
V: TRBV4-1; J: TRBJ1-4; CDR3: CASSQPGTNEKLFF
V: TRBV27; J: TRBJ2-1; CDR3: CASSLSAGRYNEQFF
V: TRBV5-8; J: TRBJ1-4; CDR3: CASSLPAGGLMGNEKLFF
V: TRBV20-1; J: TRBJ1-1; CDR3: CSASRRDTEAFF
V: TRBV28; J: TRBJ1-2; CDR3: CASSLLPRVNGYTF
V: TRBV7-8; J: TRBJ2-7; CDR3: CASSLPTSGRYEQYF
V: TRBV28; J: TRBJ1-1; CDR3: CASRTGQGGTEAFF
V: TRBV3-1/TRBV3-2; J: TRBJ2-5; CDR3: CASSQGTSGGGETQYF
V: TRBV10-2; J: TRBJ2-2; CDR3: CASSPGLAGAGELFF
V: TRBV7-9; J: TRBJ1-4; CDR3: CASSLRGGDEKLFF
V: TRBV30; J: TRBJ2-1; CDR3: CAWSDGLAAFNEQFF
V: TRBV7-2; J: TRBJ2-5; CDR3: CASSPSTLQETQYF
V: TRBV19; J: TRBJ1-6; CDR3: CASSNRGDSPLHF
V: TRBV12-3/TRBV12-4; J: TRBJ1-4; CDR3: CASSLEGRGLFF
V: TRBV6-5; J: TRBJ1-4; CDR3: CASSRKGAPVEKLFF
V: TRBV12-5; J: TRBJ2-2; CDR3: CASGLIMKGLVEAGELFF
V: TRBV19; J: TRBJ1-5; CDR3: CASSALPGPQHF
V: TRBV14; J: TRBJ2-1; CDR3: CASSPLDRGPYNEQFF
V: TRBV5-6; J: TRBJ1-5; CDR3: CASSLGTGGRSNQPQHF
V: TRBV5-1; J: TRBJ2-7; CDR3: CASSLQGDSSYEQYF